In its sample, the clone carrying this TCR beta chain was seen a few times. Its antigen is not known. Use of 60 Vbeta and 13 Jbeta primers characterized the PCR. Profiled with immunoSEQ multiplex PCR; TCRdb holds only in-frame clones, not every one. The sample has 85,000 to 100,000 clones; almost 85% are singletons. This entry comes from a study of cytomegalovirus exposure and HLA in healthy donors. V was pared by 8 bases and J by 0 bases, with 14 bases between. Germline V CDR1 and CDR2: SNHLY, FYNNEI. The CDR3 is made up of 15 amino acids. Study-level findings and limits: Three chains tied to CMV proved CMV antigen-specific in vitro.

The J gene is TRBJ2-1, the V gene TRBV2, with TRBD1 as a possible D gene (6 bases). This receptor was taken from a woman aged 18 to 35 in good health and CMV-seropositive. The material sequenced was PBMCs. Written as DNA, the CDR3 is TGTGCCAGCTACGGACAGCCTAGCTCCTACAATGAGCAGTTCTTC. It yields the protein CASYGQPSSYNEQFF.